This T cell receptor (beta chain) was recovered during a study of a mutant IDH1 vaccine in newly diagnosed glioma. Turning to the study itself: Treated patients were roughly 62% male, about 40% female, mean age around 40 years. Patients previously underwent radiotherapy, temozolomide, or both, and most underwent both.

With 7 bases removed from V and 6 bases from J, the gap between germline ends came to 17 bases. Germline CDR1 SGHRS, CDR2 YFSETQ. The CDR3 is made up of 14 amino acids. Profiling relied on immunoSEQ multiplex PCR, and the TCRdb table lists in-frame clones only, not all of them. Altogether about 88,000 clones are present, roughly 82% being singletons, with the ten largest covering about 5.3%. The time point here: baseline, week 1 (first vaccination visit). Noted treatment: pre-vaccination baseline after standard-of-care therapy. Tumors from donors were new WHO grade 3 or 4 IDH1-mutant astrocytomas with ATRX loss.

The sequences come from PBMCs, collected from a glioma patient treated with radiotherapy, temozolomide or both. The origin of this receptor is a man in his forties with glioma. Some clones in this sample may be carry-over from other donors' samples. V and J are TRBV5-1 and TRBJ1-3; D unresolved. The CDR3 DNA is TGCGCCAGCTTGAGGGCGCCGGGTGAAAACACCATATATTTT. Translating gives CASLRAPGENTIYF.